A selection of T cell receptor beta chains follows, all from one sample in a study of blood T cell repertoires in COVID-19. This table comes from immunoSEQ multiplex PCR, and its TCRdb copy is limited to in-frame clones, with some not included. The sample shows about 300,000 clones, roughly 91% of them seen only once. Sequenced input: peripheral blood. The receptors were gathered from a woman aged 30 to 39 with COVID-19, enrolled during active disease. The CDR3 runs from the conserved cysteine through the conserved F or W. Each record gives: clone size, V gene, D gene, J gene, CDR3 protein, CDR3 DNA. A D gene is named only where the DNA matches it firmly. Some rows have no size entry. The others give once, few or many, or a class for an expanded clone.

size: -
V: TRBV3-1/TRBV3-2
D: TRBD1
J: TRBJ2-1
CDR3: CASSPRQGHEQFF
DNA: TGTGCCAGCAGCCCCAGACAGGGGCATGAGCAGTTCTTC

size: -
V: TRBV7-2
D: TRBD1
J: TRBJ2-3
CDR3: CASSPLGQLNTDTQYF
DNA: TGTGCCAGCAGCCCACTGGGACAGCTGAACACAGATACGCAGTATTTT

size: -
V: TRBV6-5
D: -
J: TRBJ1-3
CDR3: CASSYSKGSGNTIYF
DNA: TGTGCCAGCAGTTACTCGAAGGGGTCTGGAAACACCATATATTTT

size: -
V: TRBV5-1
D: -
J: TRBJ2-2
CDR3: CASCSGGYTGELFF
DNA: TGCGCCAGCTGCTCGGGGGGCTACACCGGGGAGCTGTTTTTT

size: -
V: TRBV4-2
D: -
J: TRBJ2-2
CDR3: CASSQREGTSNTGELFF
DNA: TGTGCCAGCAGCCAACGGGAAGGAACCTCGAACACCGGGGAGCTGTTTTTT

size: few
V: TRBV6-2/TRBV6-3
D: TRBD2
J: TRBJ2-7
CDR3: CASSYAGGPNEQYF
DNA: TGTGCCAGCAGTTACGCGGGGGGGCCCAACGAGCAGTACTTC

size: -
V: TRBV29-1
D: -
J: TRBJ2-2
CDR3: CSVVWPNTGELFF
DNA: TGCAGCGTTGTATGGCCTAACACCGGGGAGCTGTTTTTT

size: -
V: TRBV21-1
D: -
J: TRBJ1-5
CDR3: CASIRDRGQPQHF
DNA: TGTGCCAGCATCAGAGACAGGGGTCAGCCCCAGCATTTT

size: -
V: TRBV27
D: TRBD2
J: TRBJ2-1
CDR3: CASRPVLAGAHNEQFF
DNA: TGTGCCAGCCGCCCCGTATTAGCGGGAGCACACAATGAGCAGTTCTTC

size: -
V: TRBV5-1
D: -
J: TRBJ2-3
CDR3: CASSLGGRGTDTQYF
DNA: TGCGCCAGCAGCTTGGGAGGCAGGGGCACAGATACGCAGTATTTT

size: many
V: TRBV30
D: TRBD1
J: TRBJ1-6
CDR3: CASNRGDSPLHF
DNA: TGTGCCTCCAACAGGGGCGATTCACCCCTCCACTTT

size: -
V: TRBV5-8
D: -
J: TRBJ2-2
CDR3: CASSWGFGPIGELFF
DNA: TGTGCCAGCAGCTGGGGCTTCGGCCCGATCGGGGAGCTGTTTTTT

size: -
V: TRBV11-3
D: TRBD1
J: TRBJ1-2
CDR3: CASSLRTGLNYGYTF
DNA: TGTGCCAGCAGCTTACGGACAGGGTTGAACTATGGCTACACCTTC

size: -
V: TRBV5-1
D: TRBD1
J: TRBJ1-2
CDR3: CASSGSQGGYGYTF
DNA: TGCGCCAGCAGCGGATCACAGGGGGGCTATGGCTACACCTTC

size: -
V: TRBV10-3
D: TRBD1
J: TRBJ2-1
CDR3: CAIRNPGQGGDEQFF
DNA: TGTGCCATCAGAAACCCAGGACAGGGTGGGGATGAGCAGTTCTTC

size: many
V: TRBV27
D: TRBD1
J: TRBJ1-5
CDR3: CASSTGTDNQPQHF
DNA: TGTGCCAGCAGTACAGGGACAGACAATCAGCCCCAGCATTTT

size: -
V: TRBV6-5
D: TRBD1
J: TRBJ2-5
CDR3: CASSRQGARETQYF
DNA: TGTGCCAGCAGTCGACAGGGGGCGCGGGAGACCCAGTACTTC

size: -
V: TRBV2
D: TRBD1
J: TRBJ1-2
CDR3: CASRNRGPHGYTF
DNA: TGTGCCAGCAGGAACAGGGGACCCCATGGCTACACCTTC

size: -
V: TRBV28
D: TRBD1
J: TRBJ1-2
CDR3: CASSSTGTADYGYTF
DNA: TGTGCCAGCAGTTCAACCGGGACAGCTGACTATGGCTACACCTTC

size: -
V: TRBV6-5
D: TRBD2
J: TRBJ2-3
CDR3: CASRGGRQAGDTQYF
DNA: TGTGCCAGCAGGGGGGGGAGGCAGGCTGGAGATACGCAGTATTTT

size: -
V: TRBV11-2
D: TRBD1
J: TRBJ2-2
CDR3: CASSLAPTGVAGELFF
DNA: TGTGCCAGCAGCTTAGCTCCGACAGGGGTTGCCGGGGAGCTGTTTTTT

size: -
V: TRBV3-1/TRBV3-2
D: -
J: TRBJ1-4
CDR3: CASSQGATNEKLFF
DNA: TGTGCCAGCAGCCAAGGAGCAACTAATGAAAAACTGTTTTTT

size: -
V: TRBV28
D: -
J: TRBJ2-3
CDR3: CASSAGQQLTDTQYF
DNA: TGTGCCAGCAGTGCGGGACAGCAACTCACAGATACGCAGTATTTT

size: -
V: TRBV9
D: -
J: TRBJ2-5
CDR3: CASSVRSSARGETQYF
DNA: TGTGCCAGCAGCGTTCGGTCCTCGGCGAGGGGGGAGACCCAGTACTTC

size: -
V: TRBV14
D: TRBD2
J: TRBJ2-5
CDR3: CASSQGPWTSGGAVEETQYF
DNA: TGTGCCAGCAGCCAGGGACCCTGGACTAGCGGGGGGGCCGTTGAGGAGACCCAGTACTTC

size: few
V: TRBV5-6
D: -
J: TRBJ1-5
CDR3: CASSLGSTRGGQPQHF
DNA: TGTGCCAGCAGCTTGGGGTCCACAAGGGGTGGTCAGCCCCAGCATTTT

size: -
V: TRBV6-5
D: -
J: TRBJ1-1
CDR3: CASSHDRTPNTEAFF
DNA: TGTGCCAGCAGCCACGACAGAACTCCGAACACTGAAGCTTTCTTT

size: -
V: TRBV7-8
D: -
J: TRBJ2-7
CDR3: CASSPGQIFSYEQYF
DNA: TGTGCCAGCAGCCCGGGACAAATTTTCTCCTACGAGCAGTACTTC

size: -
V: TRBV5-1
D: -
J: TRBJ1-4
CDR3: CASSRSLAKLNEKLFF
DNA: TGCGCCAGCAGCCGGTCTCTCGCTAAGCTTAATGAAAAACTGTTTTTT

size: once
V: TRBV11-3
D: -
J: TRBJ2-1
CDR3: CASSPGLPQRFHEQFF
DNA: TGTGCCAGCAGCCCTGGATTGCCCCAGAGGTTCCATGAGCAGTTCTTC

size: -
V: TRBV3-1/TRBV3-2
D: -
J: TRBJ1-3
CDR3: CATGNPGNTIYF
DNA: TGTGCCACCGGGAATCCTGGAAACACCATATATTTT